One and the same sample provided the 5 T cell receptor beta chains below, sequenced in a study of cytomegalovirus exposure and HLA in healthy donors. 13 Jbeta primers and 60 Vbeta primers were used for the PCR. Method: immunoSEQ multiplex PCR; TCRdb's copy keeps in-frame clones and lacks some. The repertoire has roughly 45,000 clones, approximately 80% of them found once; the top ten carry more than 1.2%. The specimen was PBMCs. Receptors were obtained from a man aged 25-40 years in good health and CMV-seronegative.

CDR3 residues: CASSFDRARVGAFF. In nucleotides, the CDR3 is TGCGCCAGCAGCTTTGACAGGGCTCGAGTGGGAGCTTTCTTT. V gene TRBV5-1 combines with J gene TRBJ1-1; 7 positions agree with TRBD1. There are 14 residues in the CDR3. Trimming cost V 2 bases and J 10 bases; bases outside gene matches: 11. Germline CDR1 reads SGHRS; CDR2 reads YFSETQ.

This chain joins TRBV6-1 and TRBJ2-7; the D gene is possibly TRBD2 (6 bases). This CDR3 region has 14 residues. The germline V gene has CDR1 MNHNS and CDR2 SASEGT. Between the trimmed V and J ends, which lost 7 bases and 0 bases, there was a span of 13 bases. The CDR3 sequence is CASTRTISSYEQYF. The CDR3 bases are TGTGCCAGCACTAGGACTATATCCTCCTACGAGCAGTACTTC.

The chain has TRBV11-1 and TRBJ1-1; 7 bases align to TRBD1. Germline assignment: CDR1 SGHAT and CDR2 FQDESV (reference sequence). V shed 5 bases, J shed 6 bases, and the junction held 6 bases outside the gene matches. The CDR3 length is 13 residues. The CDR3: CASSPRQGSEAFF. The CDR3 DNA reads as TGTGCCAGCAGCCCTCGACAGGGCTCTGAAGCTTTCTTT. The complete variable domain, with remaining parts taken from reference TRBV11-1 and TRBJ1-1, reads EAEVAQSPRYKITEKSQAVAFWCDPISGHATLYWYRQILGQGPELLVQFQDESVVDDSQLPKDRFSAERLKGVDSTLKIQPAELGDSAMYLCASSPRQGSEAFFGQGTRLTVV.

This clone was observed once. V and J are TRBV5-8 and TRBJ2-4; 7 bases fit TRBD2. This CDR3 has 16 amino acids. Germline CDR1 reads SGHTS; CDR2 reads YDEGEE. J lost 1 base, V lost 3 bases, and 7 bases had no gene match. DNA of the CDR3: TGTGCCAGCAGCTCGGGGGGTATTCTTGCCAAAAACATTCAGTACTTC. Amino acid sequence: CASSSGGILAKNIQYF.

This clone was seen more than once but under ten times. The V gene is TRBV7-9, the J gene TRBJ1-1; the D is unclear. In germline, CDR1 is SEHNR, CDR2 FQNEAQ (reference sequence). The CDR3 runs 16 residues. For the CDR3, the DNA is TGTTCCCTAAGCCAATCCTTGATTGTCTGGAACACTGAAGCTTTCTTT. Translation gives CSLSQSLIVWNTEAFF.